This entry features one T cell receptor (beta chain) sequence. Its antigen is as yet unknown. The protocol was immunoSEQ multiplex PCR, while the TCRdb copy is restricted to in-frame clones and leaves out a portion. The sample has around 78,000 clones, 85% to 90% seen once. Germline loops: CDR1 SGDLS, CDR2 YYNGEE. This CDR3 spans 15 amino acids. The V segment lost 3 bases and the J segment 7 bases; nucleotides outside the gene matches: 7. The sample belongs to a study of OX40 agonist ivuxolimab in advanced cancers. The overall study: The patients got ivuxolimab, which is an agonistic anti-OX40 (CD134) antibody. Under the entry rules, prior anti-PD-1, anti-PD-L1 or anti-CTLA-4 therapy was allowed, and 35% to 40% had some.

Blood draws occurred at baseline, cycle 4 day 1, and cycle 7 day 1. Findings and limits, study-wide: The 0.1-3.0 mg/kg partial responders had among the lowest clonal expansion.

This receptor was taken from an adult with an advanced solid tumor such as melanoma, head and neck, liver or kidney cancer. The sample consisted of CD4+ or CD8+ T cells sorted from blood, taken in a trial of the OX40 agonist ivuxolimab. The rearrangement uses TRBV9 and TRBJ1-5; 10 bases are shared with TRBD1. The CDR3 is CASSAQGQGRQPQHF. CDR3 DNA: TGTGCCAGCAGCGCTCAGGGACAGGGGAGGCAGCCCCAGCATTTT. The complete variable domain, with remaining parts taken from reference TRBV9 and TRBJ1-5, reads DSGVTQTPKHLITATGQRVTLRCSPRSGDLSVYWYQQSLDQGLQFLIQYYNGEERAKGNILERFSAQQFPDLHSELNLSSLELGDSALYFCASSAQGQGRQPQHFGDGTRLSIL.